The 17 T cell receptor beta chains presented below share a single source sample, sequenced in a study of cytomegalovirus exposure and HLA in healthy donors. It was with 60 Vbeta and 13 Jbeta primers that the PCR ran. Only in-frame clones appear in the TCRdb table, and some are missing; sequencing was by immunoSEQ multiplex PCR. The sample includes over 150,000 clones, 77% of them seen just once. The specimen was PBMCs. The origin of the receptors is a middle-aged woman in good health and CMV-seropositive.

In its sample, this clone was seen a few times. Other DNA sequences in this specimen translate into the identical CDR3. CDR3 protein: CATSRTTLTNYEQYF. The CDR3, as DNA: TGTGCCACCAGCAGGACTACCTTGACCAACTACGAGCAGTACTTC. The chain couples TRBV15 to TRBJ2-7; the D gene is possibly TRBD2 (5 bases). CDR1 is LNHNV and CDR2 is YYDKDF in the germline V gene (reference sequence). CDR3 length: 15 amino acids. V was trimmed by 3 bases and J by 3 bases, leaving 15 bases between them.

The chain is built from TRBV6-5 and TRBJ1-4, with TRBD1 matching 9 bases. The V gene's germline CDR1 is MNHEY and CDR2 SVGAGI. V dropped 9 bases and J dropped 7; count of bases not matched to a gene: 12. This CDR3 is 15 amino acids long. The CDR3, as DNA: TGTGCCAGTAGAACTTTAACAGGGGGCGGTGAAAAACTGTTTTTT. It encodes CASRTLTGGGEKLFF.

J is TRBJ2-1 and V is TRBV29-1; TRBD2 aligns across 12 bases. Germline CDR1 and CDR2: SQVTM and ANQGSEA. The V segment lost 6 bases and the J segment 0 bases; nucleotides outside the gene matches: 9. CDR3 length: 17 residues. CDR3 bases: TGCAGCGTCGAGGGGACTAGCGGGCAGAGCTCCTACAATGAGCAGTTCTTC. Translated, it gives CSVEGTSGQSSYNEQFF.

The chain has TRBV5-1 and TRBJ1-5; 8 bases map to TRBD1. Germline loops: CDR1 SGHRS, CDR2 YFSETQ. Unmatched junction bases numbered 5, after V lost 4 bases and J lost 2 bases. The CDR3 covers 15 residues. This CDR3 is CASSRTGGGNQPQHF. DNA of the CDR3: TGCGCCAGCAGCCGAACAGGGGGTGGCAATCAGCCCCAGCATTTT.

This chain uses TRBV2 with TRBJ2-3; 9 bases line up with TRBD2. Germline V gene data show CDR1 as SNHLY and CDR2 as FYNNEI. V lost 6 bases, J lost 1 base, and 5 bases stayed unmatched. This CDR3 region has 15 residues. The DNA for the CDR3 is TGTGCCAGCAGCGCGAGACTAGCGGGCACAGATACGCAGTATTTT. Protein product: CASSARLAGTDTQYF.

In regard to this clone: An end of the junction differs from the germline gene, which may be a read error. The rearrangement uses TRBV7-9 and TRBJ2-7; 7 positions agree with TRBD1. The CDR3 is 14 residues long. CDR1 is SEHNR, CDR2 FQNEAQ, per germline (reference sequence). DNA for the CDR3: TGTTCCAGCAGCTTAGCCTCGACAGGGTACGAGCAGTACTTC. This codes for CSSSLASTGYEQYF.

The chain recombines TRBV5-4 with TRBJ2-7, with 10 bases lining up with TRBD1. Trimming removed 4 bases from V and 5 bases from J; junction bases left unmatched: 6. CDR1 SGHNT and CDR2 YYREEE come from the germline V gene (reference sequence). CDR3 length equals 14 residues. CDR3 region: CASSKTGGNDEQYF. CDR3 in DNA: TGTGCCAGCAGCAAGACAGGGGGCAACGACGAGCAGTACTTC.

The chain links TRBV7-8 to TRBJ2-1; 14 bases map to TRBD2. The CDR3 covers 16 residues. Trimming at V came to 6 bases and at J to 5 bases, leaving 6 bases not matched to a gene. CDR1 is SGHVS, CDR2 FQNEAQ, per germline. CDR3 bases: TGTGCCAGCAGTGCAAGACTAGCGGGGGGGCACAATGAGCAGTTCTTC. This translates into CASSARLAGGHNEQFF.

The chain couples TRBV15 to TRBJ1-2; 8 positions agree with TRBD1. This CDR3 has 16 amino acids. CDR1 and CDR2 from the germline V gene are LNHNV and YYDKDF (reference sequence). Losses at the gene ends were 1 base for V and 0 bases for J; bases not matched to a gene: 4. The CDR3 DNA sequence: TGTGCCACCAGCAGAGGGGGGACAGGTGCTAACTATGGCTACACCTTC. Amino acid sequence: CATSRGGTGANYGYTF.

This chain connects TRBV27 to TRBJ2-7, with a weak D call TRBD1 (5 bases). The CDR3 extends over 10 amino acids. The V and J ends lost 9 bases and 4 bases respectively, with 7 bases between them. Germline V gives CDR1 MNHEY, CDR2 SMNVEV (reference sequence). The CDR3 protein is CASQGYEQYF. The CDR3 bases are TGTGCCAGTCAGGGTTACGAGCAGTACTTC.

The chain employs TRBV30 and TRBJ1-4; 9 bases align to TRBD1. CDR1 and CDR2 from the germline V gene are GTSNPN and SVGIG (reference sequence). V lost 5 bases, J lost 2 bases, and 3 bases stayed unmatched. This CDR3 has 14 residues. CDR3 DNA sequence: TGTGCCTGGGGGACAGGGCTTACTAATGAAAAACTGTTTTTT. Translated: CAWGTGLTNEKLFF.

The chain uses TRBV5-6 and TRBJ1-2, with 8 bases fitting TRBD1. Germline V CDR1 and CDR2: SGHDT, YYEEEE. The CDR3 spans 15 residues. Trimming took 3 bases from V and 8 from J; bases not matched to a gene: 12. The CDR3 spells CASSSSRSGGGGYTF. DNA for the CDR3: TGTGCCAGCAGCTCCTCCCGATCAGGGGGCGGGGGCTACACCTTC.

There are a few counts of this clone. This chain connects TRBV2 to TRBJ1-4, with 9 bases that match TRBD1. The V gene's germline CDR1 is SNHLY and CDR2 FYNNEI. Unmatched junction bases numbered 11, after V lost 8 bases and J lost 7 bases. CDR3 size: 15 residues. In DNA form, the CDR3 reads TGTGCCAGCCGTACAACAGGGGGCGTTGGTGAAAAACTGTTTTTT. It codes for CASRTTGGVGEKLFF. The variable domain in full, with the rest retrieved from reference TRBV2 and TRBJ1-4, is EPEVTQTPSHQVTQMGQEVILRCVPISNHLYFYWYRQILGQKVEFLVSFYNNEISEKSEIFDDQFSVERPDGSNFTLKIRSTKLEDSAMYFCASRTTGGVGEKLFFGSGTQLSVL.

In the case of this clone: One junction end does not reproduce the germline sequence, and a read error may be involved. This specimen includes other DNA sequences encoding the same CDR3. The rearrangement links TRBV19 to TRBJ1-1, with D perhaps matching TRBD1 (5 bases). The CDR3 runs to 16 residues. Germline V CDR1 and CDR2: LNHDA, SQIVND (reference sequence). CDR3 residues: CASSIDNGGKGTEAFF. DNA for the CDR3: TGCGCCAGTAGTATAGATAATGGAGGGAAGGGGACTGAAGCTTTCTTT.

This chain joins TRBV7-2 and TRBJ2-1; 7 bases align to TRBD2. V lost 5 bases and J lost 6; bases outside the gene matches: 4. CDR1 is SGHTA and CDR2 is FQGNSA in the germline V gene. This CDR3 has 13 amino acids. This CDR3 is CASSRDYSNEQFF. CDR3 nucleotides: TGTGCCAGCAGCCGGGACTACTCCAATGAGCAGTTCTTC.

The V and J genes are TRBV7-9 and TRBJ2-3; D not certain. CDR3 length equals 15 residues. The germline V gene has CDR1 SEHNR and CDR2 FQNEAQ (reference sequence). The V end lost 1 base, the J end lost 1 base, and 9 bases lay between the germline ends. DNA of the CDR3: TGTGCCAGCAGCTTAGTGGTGGCAGGCACAGATACGCAGTATTTT. Translating it yields CASSLVVAGTDTQYF.

The chain recombines TRBV15 with TRBJ2-6, with D tentatively TRBD1 (6 bases). The germline V and J ends were trimmed by 3 bases and 1 base, with 7 bases remaining between them. The CDR3 is made up of 15 amino acids. Germline CDR1 reads LNHNV; CDR2 reads YYDKDF (reference sequence). The DNA for the CDR3 is TGTGCCACCAGCAGCACAGGGTCTGGGGCCAACGTCCTGACTTTC. Translation gives CATSSTGSGANVLTF. Full variable domain (missing parts from reference TRBV15 and TRBJ2-6): DAMVIQNPRYQVTQFGKPVTLSCSQTLNHNVMYWYQQKSSQAPKLLFHYYDKDFNNEADTPDNFQSRRPNTSFCFLDIRSPGLGDTAMYLCATSSTGSGANVLTFGAGSRLTVL.